These 21 T cell receptor beta chains originate from one sample sequenced in a study of human T cells and chemical hapten exposure (dated by TCRdb to 2020 to 2022). The time point label here, explained by the study, means: patch test 1, 2 weeks after DPC sensitization. The sample's treatment or condition, from its label and the paper: therapeutic diphenylcyclopropenone sensitization with weekly scalp DPC. Library generation was performed with RACE. Sequencing took place on a NextSeq 500. TCRdb trimmed the raw reads at Q25, called clones with MiXCR and kept productive beta chains. Each CDR3 protein appears once, grouped with its most common genes and DNA. The sample table records 370,000 or so distinct CDR3 sequences; nearly 5% of these occur just once. The ten largest clones represent under 3% of the sample. The sequenced sample was whole blood, obtained in connection with sensitization to the hapten diphenylcyclopropenone (DPC). Receptors originate from a woman aged 45-65 years with alopecia areata. Some clones in this sample may be carry-over from other donors' samples.

The chain is built from TRBV27 and TRBJ2-2; 15 nucleotides align to TRBD2. Germline CDR1 is MNHEY and CDR2 is SMNVEV (reference sequence). Trimming removed 4 bases from V and 17 bases from J; junction bases left unmatched: 5. The CDR3 runs to 13 residues. The DNA for the CDR3 is TGTGCCAGCAGTTCTGGACTAGCGGGAGGGCTCTTTTTT. Translation gives CASSSGLAGGLFF.

The chain links TRBV7-2 to TRBJ2-1; D remains unclear. Per the germline V gene, CDR1 is SGHTA and CDR2 is FQGNSA. There are 11 residues in the CDR3. The V and J ends lost 3 bases and 7 bases respectively, with 4 bases between them. The CDR3 nucleotides are TGTGCCAGCAGCTTTGTTAATGAGCAGTTCTTC. Its protein product is CASSFVNEQFF.

Of note for this clonotype: This may be a read error, as it is one base from a much larger clone. J is TRBJ2-1 and V is TRBV12-3 or TRBV12-4; D is unclear. CDR3 length: 13 residues. Deletions cut 8 bases from V and 9 bases from J, with 17 bases between. The CDR3 is CASSLETSLEQFF. CDR3 nucleotide sequence: TGTGCCAGCTCCCTCGAGACCTCCCTTGAGCAGTTCTTC.

This clonotype was counted ten times or more. The CDR3 sequence is CASSLSYYTEAFF. The CDR3 coding sequence is TGTGCCAGCAGCTTAAGTTATTACACTGAAGCTTTCTTT. V is TRBV7-2 and J is TRBJ1-1, with D unresolved. Germline V gene sequence: CDR1 SGHTA, CDR2 FQGNSA. V shed 2 bases and J shed 3 bases, with 7 bases lying between them. The CDR3 is made up of 13 amino acids.

This clonotype showed up many times. The chain combines TRBV18 with TRBJ1-4; perhaps TRBD1 as D (6 bases). Germline V gene lookup returns CDR1 KGHSH and CDR2 LQKENI. Between the trimmed V and J ends, which lost 6 bases and 3 bases, there was a span of 11 bases. CDR3 length: 14 residues. The CDR3, as DNA: TGTGCCAGCTCCCAACAGGGAGCTAATGAAAAACTGTTTTTT. Its protein product is CASSQQGANEKLFF.

This clonotype was seen more than once but under ten times. The chain uses TRBV29-1 and TRBJ2-2; no firm D call. Deletions cut 5 bases from V and 2 bases from J, with 9 bases between. Germline V gene sequence: CDR1 SQVTM, CDR2 ANQGSEA. CDR3 size: 13 residues. The CDR3 is CSVRIPNTGELFF. In DNA, the CDR3 is TGCAGCGTTCGTATTCCCAACACCGGGGAGCTGTTTTTT.

This clonotype was found many times. This sequence joins TRBV5-5 and TRBJ1-5, with TRBD1 matching 8 bases. The CDR3 has 13 amino acids. Germline CDR1 SGHKS, CDR2 YYEKEE (reference sequence). V shed 4 bases and J 11 bases; nucleotides not matched to a gene: 8. The CDR3 nucleotides read TGTGCCAGCAGCCCCGACAGGGGTGAGGCCCAGCATTTT. Encoded protein: CASSPDRGEAQHF. Together with reference TRBV5-5 and TRBJ1-5, the CDR3 gives the full variable domain: DAGVTQSPTHLIKTRGQQVTLRCSPISGHKSVSWYQQVLGQGPQFIFQYYEKEERGRGNFPDRFSARQFPNYSSELNVNALLLGDSALYLCASSPDRGEAQHFGDGTRLSIL.

In its sample, this clonotype was seen a few times. V and J are TRBV27 and TRBJ2-1; 12 positions agree with TRBD2. This CDR3 spans 16 amino acids. The trim removed 9 bases at V and 8 bases at J, leaving 14 bases unmatched. Germline loops: CDR1 MNHEY, CDR2 SMNVEV (reference sequence). CDR3 bases: TGTGCCAGATCCAAATCCTCGCTAGCGGGAGGGGATGAGCAGTTCTTC. Translating gives CARSKSSLAGGDEQFF.

The sample holds many counts of this clonotype. The chain combines TRBV5-1 with TRBJ2-1; D tentatively reads TRBD1 or TRBD2 (5 bases each). The CDR3 is 14 residues long. Germline V gene lookup returns CDR1 SGHRS and CDR2 YFSETQ. V lost 0 bases to trimming and J lost 7 bases, with 11 bases between them. The CDR3 sequence is CASSLVPEGNEQFF. The CDR3 DNA follows: TGCGCCAGCAGCTTGGTGCCAGAGGGGAATGAGCAGTTCTTC.

This clonotype appeared many times. This rearrangement joins TRBV10-1 to TRBJ1-1; D not resolved. The CDR3 has 14 amino acids. Trimming took off 0 bases at V and 1 base at J, with 6 bases between the two ends. CDR1 and CDR2 from the germline V gene are WNHNN and SYGVQD (reference sequence). CDR3 in amino acids: CASSESNPNTEAFF. CDR3 nucleotide sequence: TGCGCCAGCAGTGAGTCGAATCCGAACACTGAAGCTTTCTTT.

This clonotype was observed many times. V and J are TRBV6-2 or TRBV6-3 and TRBJ2-6, with D possibly being TRBD1 or TRBD2 (5 bases each). The V gene lost 6 bases and the J gene lost 2 bases, with 17 bases spanning the gap. The germline gives CDR1 MNHEY, CDR2 SVGEGT. The length of the CDR3 is 17 residues. The CDR3 DNA reads as TGTGCCAGCAGCCGGGGACCGGTCGGAACTGGGGCCAACGTCCTGACTTTC. This gives the protein CASSRGPVGTGANVLTF.

In this sample, this clonotype turned up a few times. CDR3 coding DNA: TGTGCCAGCAGTTCCTCTGGGGGACAGACAAATTCACCCCTCCACTTT. Protein sequence: CASSSSGGQTNSPLHF. The V gene is TRBV6-6, the J gene TRBJ1-6; TRBD1 aligns across 7 bases. Unmatched junction bases numbered 10, after V lost 4 bases and J lost 7 bases. Germline values: CDR1 MNHNY, CDR2 SVGAGI (reference sequence). This CDR3 has 16 amino acids.

This clonotype was seen only a few times. This chain uses TRBV20-1 with TRBJ1-4; D might be TRBD1 (6 bases). The germline V gene encodes CDR1 DFQATT and CDR2 SNEGSKA (reference sequence). This CDR3 contains 13 residues. V was clipped by 6 bases and J by 6 bases, with 14 bases between them. In nucleotides, the CDR3 is TGCAGTGCCACTGGGCAGGGGCATGAAAAACTGTTTTTT. Its translation is CSATGQGHEKLFF.

As regards this clonotype: A much larger clone differs from this one at a single base, so this may be a read error. J is TRBJ2-4 and V is TRBV7-2; D not certain. Trimming shortened V by 0 bases and J by 2 bases, and 11 bases separated the two germline ends. CDR1 is SGHTA, CDR2 FQGNSA, per germline. The CDR3 totals 16 residues. The CDR3 nucleotides are TGTGCCAGCAGCTTAGCTGCCGGCGGACCCAAAAACATTCAGTACTTC. Translated: CASSLAAGGPKNIQYF.

This clonotype was counted only a few times. This sequence joins TRBV5-1 and TRBJ2-5; D ambiguous. The CDR3 is made up of 14 amino acids. CDR1 is SGHRS and CDR2 is YFSETQ in the germline V gene. V lost 3 bases, J lost 1 base, and 10 bases lay in between. This chain's CDR3 is CASSYGSPQETQYF. DNA of the CDR3: TGCGCCAGCAGCTACGGATCCCCCCAAGAGACCCAGTACTTC.

This clonotype was detected ten times or more. The CDR3: CASSQDYPANYGYTF. DNA for the CDR3: TGTGCCAGCAGCCAAGACTATCCAGCTAACTATGGCTACACCTTC. The chain carries TRBV3-1 and TRBJ1-2; D is unclear. From germline, CDR1 is LGHDT and CDR2 YNNKEL (reference sequence). V was clipped by 0 bases and J by 0 bases, with 8 bases between them. The CDR3 totals 15 residues.

This clonotype was observed many times. The CDR3: CSVTRGRWAAQYF. The CDR3 nucleotides read TGCAGCGTAACCCGGGGGCGATGGGCCGCCCAGTACTTC. The chain joins TRBV29-1 to TRBJ2-5, with D perhaps TRBD1 or TRBD2 (6 bases each). This CDR3 is built from 13 residues. Trimming removed 6 bases from V and 9 bases from J, with 20 bases in between. Germline V CDR1 and CDR2: SQVTM, ANQGSEA.

The genes are TRBV29-1 and TRBJ1-2; TRBD1 is a possible D gene (5 bases). Trimming removed 0 bases from V and 4 bases from J, with 9 bases in between. Germline assignment: CDR1 SQVTM and CDR2 ANQGSEA. CDR3 length: 13 residues. The CDR3 region has the DNA TGCAGCGTTGAAGATAGGGGTTCCTATGGCTACACCTTC. Amino acids: CSVEDRGSYGYTF.

The chain links TRBV13 to TRBJ1-6; no reliable D call. The ends were cut back, 3 bases at V and 8 bases at J, with 5 bases in the middle. Per germline, CDR1 PRHDT and CDR2 FYEKMQ (reference sequence). The CDR3 extends over 12 amino acids. This CDR3 reads CASSFEDSPLHF. The CDR3, as DNA: TGTGCCAGCAGCTTTGAGGATTCACCCCTCCACTTT.

This clonotype turned up a few times. The genes are TRBV2 and TRBJ2-1; TRBD1 agrees at 10 bases. Germline assignment: CDR1 SNHLY and CDR2 FYNNEI. The CDR3 length is 13 residues. Trimming took 6 bases from V and 8 from J; bases not matched to a gene: 4. CDR3 DNA sequence: TGTGCCAGCAGGGACAGGGGGGAGCATGAGCAGTTCTTC. It yields the protein CASRDRGEHEQFF. The whole variable domain, filled in from reference TRBV2 and TRBJ2-1, reads EPEVTQTPSHQVTQMGQEVILRCVPISNHLYFYWYRQILGQKVEFLVSFYNNEISEKSEIFDDQFSVERPDGSNFTLKIRSTKLEDSAMYFCASRDRGEHEQFFGPGTRLTVL.

Ten or more counts support this clonotype. The chain links TRBV5-1 to TRBJ2-7; D is possibly TRBD2 (5 bases). CDR1 and CDR2 (germline): SGHRS, YFSETQ. Trimming removed 4 bases at V and 2 bases at J, with 13 bases between. The CDR3 totals 14 residues. In nucleotides, the CDR3 is TGCGCCAGCAGCCGGTCGGGGTCCGCCTACGAGCAGTACTTC. Translation gives CASSRSGSAYEQYF.